This T cell receptor (beta chain) came from a study of cytomegalovirus exposure and HLA in healthy donors. General study points: Most TCRs appeared rarely, but some public TCRs recurred in many donors.

CDR3 length: 17 residues. The V gene's germline CDR1 is LNHDA and CDR2 SQIVND (reference sequence). V shed 6 bases and J 0 bases; nucleotides not matched to a gene: 7. Concerning this clone itself: As yet, its antigen is unknown.

Measured with immunoSEQ multiplex PCR; TCRdb has only the in-frame clones, and not every one. The sample shows under 400,000 clones, about nine tenths of them seen only once. Sequenced material: PBMCs. The TCR sequence derives from a woman aged 18-30 years in good health and CMV-seronegative. The J gene is TRBJ2-1, the V gene TRBV19; 11 bases match TRBD2. The CDR3 region is CASSLLAGVSSYNEQFF. Here the CDR3 DNA reads TGTGCCAGTAGCTTACTAGCGGGAGTGTCCTCCTACAATGAGCAGTTCTTC.